This T cell receptor (beta chain) was found in a study of radiation and T cells in renal cell carcinoma. The V and J ends lost 0 bases and 8 bases respectively, with 7 bases between them. The CDR3 loop spans 12 amino acids. The germline V gene has CDR1 SQVTM and CDR2 ANQGSEA. Time point of the sample: blood 2 weeks post-SBRT. The treatment here: 15 Gy SBRT to primary tumor, nephrectomy 4 weeks later. Blood was sampled at baseline, 2 weeks and 4 weeks after SBRT. Sequencing was performed with immunoSEQ multiplex PCR; in TCRdb, only in-frame clones are kept and a portion is missing. In the table there are roughly 150,000 clones, about nine tenths of which are singletons. Study conclusions and caveats: No pretreatment tumor biopsies were available for baseline clonotypes. Top tumor clonotypes rose in blood 2 weeks post-radiation, then contracted.

A remark on this clone: Its specificity is not known.

The gene calls are TRBV29-1 and TRBJ1-4; D gene uncertain. This receptor was taken from a woman aged 45-59 years with renal cell carcinoma. The material was blood, obtained from a patient whose treatment included radiotherapy and nephrectomy. CDR3 in amino acids: CSVEDPGEKLFF. The CDR3 DNA is TGCAGCGTTGAAGATCCGGGAGAAAAACTGTTTTTT.